These 15 T cell receptor beta chains were sequenced from one sample in a study of beta chain features in type 1 diabetes (dated by TCRdb to 2016 to 2018). The protocol used for the library was the immunoSEQ multiplex PCR assay. The High Capacity cDNA Reverse Transcription Kit was used to reverse transcribe all of the isolated RNA, meaning that expressed TCRB transcripts were what got sequenced. TCRdb limited this immuneACCESS table to in-frame rearrangements with V and J called. A share of clones is missing; checked studies link under half to unresolved V genes, and the rest is unexplained. The sample contains around 290,000 clones, roughly 8% of them found a single time. The ten biggest clones cover about 0.93% of the sample. Sample: central memory CD4+ T cells from blood. Receptor source: a woman under 30 in good health.

This clone was seen a few times. The chain links TRBV5-1 to TRBJ2-6; D gene ambiguous. The CDR3 has 17 residues. The germline V gene encodes CDR1 SGHRS and CDR2 YFSETQ. The V end lost 3 bases, the J end lost 0 bases, and 13 bases lay between the germline ends. The CDR3 DNA follows: TGCGCCAGCAGCTCTGGGGATAGGCCCTCTGGGGCCAACGTCCTGACTTTC. Its translation is CASSSGDRPSGANVLTF.

This clone was counted at least ten times. This sequence joins TRBV18 and TRBJ1-1, with TRBD1 matching over 7 bases. The trim removed 2 bases at V and 5 bases at J, leaving 5 bases unmatched. The CDR3 sequence is 14 residues long. Germline CDR1 is KGHSH and CDR2 is LQKENI. The CDR3 sequence: CASSPATGLTEAFF. The CDR3 DNA reads as TGTGCCAGCTCACCAGCGACAGGGTTGACTGAAGCTTTCTTT.

This clone was recorded at least ten times. V and J are TRBV4-3 and TRBJ1-1, with D possibly matching TRBD1 (6 bases). The germline V and J ends were trimmed by 4 bases and 6 bases, with 12 bases remaining between them. There are 13 residues in the CDR3. The V gene's germline CDR1 is LGHNA and CDR2 YSLEER. The CDR3 sequence is CASSRRGEAEAFF. In nucleotides, the CDR3 is TGCGCCAGCAGCCGAAGGGGGGAAGCTGAAGCTTTCTTT.

V gene TRBV23-1 combines with J gene TRBJ2-2; D ambiguous. TRBV23-1 falls under the ORF class, with uncertain function. The V gene lost 4 bases and the J gene lost 7 bases, with 10 bases spanning the gap. The CDR3 length is 13 residues. The CDR3: CASSPLVVGELFF. The CDR3 coding sequence is TGCGCCAGCAGTCCCCTCGTTGTCGGGGAGCTGTTTTTT.

This clone has only a few counts. The genes are TRBV25-1 and TRBJ2-2; 7 bases fit TRBD2. This CDR3 is built from 14 residues. CDR1 MGHDK and CDR2 SYGVNS come from the germline V gene. V shed 11 bases and J 2 bases; nucleotides not matched to a gene: 8. CDR3 residues: CAAGAGKNTGELFF. For the CDR3, the DNA is TGTGCCGCGGGAGCGGGGAAAAACACCGGGGAGCTGTTTTTT.

This clone was recorded a few times. The chain has TRBV27 and TRBJ2-3, with TRBD2 matching over 9 bases. This CDR3 has 15 residues. Germline trimming cut 7 bases from V and 7 bases from J; bases unmatched to any gene: 12. The germline V gene encodes CDR1 MNHEY and CDR2 SMNVEV (reference sequence). This chain's CDR3 is CASTSPSGGMNTQYF. Here the CDR3 DNA reads TGTGCCAGCACCTCTCCCAGCGGGGGGATGAATACGCAGTATTTT.

This clone was counted only a few times. The genes are TRBV9 and TRBJ2-1, with 7 bases lining up with TRBD1. The germline V gene has CDR1 SGDLS and CDR2 YYNGEE. The length of the CDR3 is 16 residues. V trimming: 2 bases; J trimming: 2 bases; junction bases outside the gene matches: 7. CDR3 amino acids: CASSVLQGTTYNEQFF. CDR3 DNA sequence: TGTGCCAGCAGCGTCCTACAGGGGACGACCTACAATGAGCAGTTCTTC.

The chain is built from TRBV7-9 and TRBJ2-1; no clear D. Per the germline V gene, CDR1 is SEHNR and CDR2 is FQNEAQ (reference sequence). Trimming pared 5 bases from V and 9 bases from J, leaving 17 bases between. The CDR3 runs to 14 residues. CDR3 region: CASSPTASPGEQFF. CDR3 bases: TGTGCCAGCAGCCCCACGGCTAGTCCCGGTGAGCAGTTCTTC.

This clone has more than one count but fewer than ten. The chain recombines TRBV7-2 with TRBJ2-7; 7 bases line up with TRBD1. The germline V gene has CDR1 SGHTA and CDR2 FQGNSA. The CDR3 runs to 14 residues. J gave up 3 bases and V 1 base, and 3 bases lay outside the gene matches. CDR3 region: CASSLGTGNYEQYF. As DNA, the CDR3 is TGTGCCAGCAGCTTAGGGACAGGAAACTACGAGCAGTACTTC.

A few counts support this clone. The chain carries TRBV5-4 and TRBJ2-3; possibly TRBD1 for D (8 bases). Germline CDR1 SGHNT, CDR2 YYREEE (reference sequence). The CDR3 consists of 15 residues. Trimming pared 4 bases from V and 2 bases from J, leaving 14 bases between. CDR3 in DNA: TGTGCCAGCAGCACAGGGGGGGCCCTCACAGATACGCAGTATTTT. Translation: CASSTGGALTDTQYF.

This clone was detected a few times. The chain uses TRBV6-1 and TRBJ2-4; a weak D match, TRBD2 (5 bases). Germline CDR1 MNHNS, CDR2 SASEGT. The CDR3 runs to 13 residues. The germline V and J ends were trimmed by 8 bases and 0 bases, with 8 bases remaining between them. In DNA, the CDR3 is TGTGCCAGCGGAGGTAAAGCCAAAAACATTCAGTACTTC. Its protein is CASGGKAKNIQYF.

The table lists this clone with a few counts. CDR3 in DNA: TGTGCCACCAGCAGAGGGGCCTACGAGCAGTACTTC. Protein sequence: CATSRGAYEQYF. The V gene is TRBV15, the J gene TRBJ2-7; D remains unclear. Germline V CDR1 and CDR2: LNHNV, YYDKDF (reference sequence). Trimming removed 1 base at V and 2 bases at J, with 3 bases between. The CDR3 has 12 residues.

This clone was found many times. V gene TRBV28 combines with J gene TRBJ2-5; maybe TRBD2 (6 bases). Germline values: CDR1 MDHEN, CDR2 SYDVKM. This CDR3 is built from 14 residues. Trimming removed 7 bases at V and 10 bases at J, with 22 bases between. This CDR3 reads CASKQEVSWGVQYF. CDR3 bases: TGTGCCAGCAAACAGGAGGTCTCTTGGGGGGTCCAGTACTTC.

The genes are TRBV7-2 and TRBJ1-2, with 9 bases matching TRBD1. J gave up 4 bases and V 5 bases, and 8 bases lay outside the gene matches. Germline V gene lookup returns CDR1 SGHTA and CDR2 FQGNSA. There are 15 residues in the CDR3. The CDR3 region has the DNA TGTGCCAGCAGCCCATACCGGGACAGGGCCTATGGCTACACCTTC. Its translation is CASSPYRDRAYGYTF.

J is TRBJ2-1 and V is TRBV2; perhaps TRBD1 as D (6 bases). Germline CDR1 SNHLY, CDR2 FYNNEI. This CDR3 is 13 amino acids long. Trimming pared 6 bases from V and 4 bases from J, leaving 10 bases between. CDR3 loop: CASREGEYNEQFF. The CDR3 DNA is TGTGCCAGCAGAGAGGGGGAGTACAATGAGCAGTTCTTC.